The next 6 T cell receptor beta chains were all read from a single sample in a study of shared clonotypes between healthy human individuals. Data came from immunoSEQ multiplex PCR; TCRdb stores just in-frame clones and leaves some out. This sample has around 2,000,000 clones, with around 93% found just once. CD45RO-negative, CCR7-selected cells formed the naive CD8 fraction, which excluded terminally differentiated effector memory CD45RA+ cells. The sequenced sample consisted of naive CD8+ T cells from PBMCs. These receptors all stem from a man between 18 and 29 years old in good health. Some clones in this sample may be carry-over from other donors' samples.

This chain uses TRBV10-3 with TRBJ1-3; unclear D gene. Germline values: CDR1 ENHRY, CDR2 SYGVKD. Trimming took 3 bases from V and 4 from J, leaving 16 bases between them. This CDR3 comprises 16 residues. CDR3 sequence: CAISDPSGRSGNTIYF. The CDR3 nucleotides are TGTGCCATCAGTGACCCTTCTGGCAGGTCCGGAAACACCATATATTTT.

This clone was seen more than once but under ten times. CDR3 bases: TGTGCCAGCAGTCGTGTGGGTCAGCCCCAGCATTTT. Protein product: CASSRVGQPQHF. The chain recombines TRBV28 with TRBJ1-5; no firm D call. The V end was cut by 5 bases, the J end by 6 bases, with 8 bases between. The CDR3 extends over 12 amino acids. CDR1 is MDHEN and CDR2 is SYDVKM in the germline V gene. Complete variable domain (other parts from reference TRBV28 and TRBJ1-5): DVKVTQSSRYLVKRTGEKVFLECVQDMDHENMFWYRQDPGLGLRLIYFSYDVKMKEKGDIPEGYSVSREKKERFSLILESASTNQTSMYLCASSRVGQPQHFGDGTRLSIL.

The chain uses TRBV10-3 and TRBJ2-5; D might be TRBD2 (6 bases). This CDR3 has 16 amino acids. Between the trimmed V and J ends, which lost 2 bases and 4 bases, there was a span of 17 bases. The V gene's germline CDR1 is ENHRY and CDR2 SYGVKD. Written as DNA, the CDR3 is TGTGCCATCAGTGAGCTAGGGACTGGAATAAGAGAGACCCAGTACTTC. It specifies CAISELGTGIRETQYF.

This chain uses TRBV15 with TRBJ2-5; D could derive from TRBD1 or TRBD2 (6 bases each). CDR1 and CDR2 from the germline V gene are LNHNV and YYDKDF (reference sequence). This CDR3 is built from 15 residues. V was pared by 3 bases and J by 5 bases, with 16 bases between. The CDR3, as DNA: TGTGCCACCAGCAGTGTCCGACGGGGGCGCGAGACCCAGTACTTC. Encoded protein: CATSSVRRGRETQYF.

CDR3 coding DNA: TGTGCCAGCAGCTCTCCCACTCTAGCGGGAATAAGCACAGATACGCAGTATTTT. Residues: CASSSPTLAGISTDTQYF. V gene TRBV7-9 combines with J gene TRBJ2-3, with TRBD2 identical over 9 bases. From germline, CDR1 is SEHNR and CDR2 FQNEAQ (reference sequence). The CDR3 sequence is 18 residues long. V lost 4 bases to trimming and J lost 0 bases; unmatched junction nucleotides: 11.

The rearrangement links TRBV28 to TRBJ1-5, with D possibly TRBD1 on 6 matching bases. CDR1 MDHEN and CDR2 SYDVKM come from the germline V gene. The CDR3 consists of 15 residues. Trimming removed 6 bases from V and 0 bases from J, with 12 bases in between. CDR3 DNA sequence: TGTGCCAGCAGCCAAGGACAGCTTAGCAATCAGCCCCAGCATTTT. This translates into CASSQGQLSNQPQHF.